A single sample is the source of the 25 T cell receptor beta chains below, sequenced in a study of preoperative IRX-2 immunotherapy in early breast cancer. Treatment in this sample: preoperative locoregional IRX-2 cytokine immunotherapy. Repertoires were generated with immunoSEQ multiplex PCR, while TCRdb's copy carries only in-frame clones and drops some. The sample records around 30,000 clones, over 75% being singletons. This sample was obtained from a patient treated with IRX-2 immunotherapy. These receptors came from a human donor with breast cancer.

This chain connects TRBV11-3 to TRBJ2-1, with D possibly TRBD2 on 5 matching bases. V dropped 3 bases and J dropped 4 bases, with 10 bases sitting between them. The CDR3 is 14 residues long. Germline CDR1 reads SGHNT; CDR2 reads YENEEA. CDR3 DNA: TGTGCCAGCAGCTTGGTTTCGGGGTACAATGAGCAGTTCTTC. Translated: CASSLVSGYNEQFF.

The chain uses TRBV18 and TRBJ1-6; tentatively, D is TRBD1 (5 bases). The CDR3 extends over 16 amino acids. Germline CDR1 is KGHSH and CDR2 is LQKENI. Trimming left V 3 bases short and J 7 bases short, with 16 bases between. CDR3 amino acids: CASSPEGALGNSPLHF. The CDR3 nucleotides read TGTGCCAGCTCACCCGAAGGGGCTTTAGGCAATTCACCCCTCCACTTT.

The chain links TRBV18 to TRBJ1-1, with 7 nucleotides matching TRBD1. Germline trimming cut 5 bases from V and 4 bases from J; bases unmatched to any gene: 10. This CDR3 region has 15 residues. Germline lookup yields CDR1 KGHSH and CDR2 LQKENI. The CDR3 loop is CASSSKTGEITEAFF. The CDR3 bases are TGTGCCAGCTCATCAAAAACAGGGGAAATCACTGAAGCTTTCTTT.

The V and J genes are TRBV11-3 and TRBJ1-4, with D maybe TRBD1 (6 bases). Deletions cut 1 base from V and 2 bases from J, with 20 bases between. Germline CDR1 and CDR2: SGHNT and YENEEA. The CDR3 is 19 residues long. DNA of the CDR3: TGTGCCAGCAGCTTAGTCAGGGGTTTTGGTTCCCTGACTAATGAAAAACTGTTTTTT. Amino acid sequence: CASSLVRGFGSLTNEKLFF.

The chain recombines TRBV6-8 with TRBJ2-1; the match to TRBD2 covers 7 bases. The V gene's germline CDR1 is MNHGY and CDR2 SAAAGT. V dropped 6 bases and J dropped 6; count of bases not matched to a gene: 14. The CDR3 is 16 residues long. Here the CDR3 reads CASSLSLEVAGNEQFF. CDR3 coding DNA: TGTGCCAGCAGCCTCTCTCTGGAGGTAGCGGGCAATGAGCAGTTCTTC.

This rearrangement joins TRBV11-3 to TRBJ2-3; 7 positions agree with TRBD2. This CDR3 has 16 amino acids. The trim removed 5 bases at V and 2 bases at J, leaving 10 bases unmatched. Germline CDR1 is SGHNT and CDR2 is YENEEA. The CDR3 region has the DNA TGTGCCAGCAGCCAAGCTACCCTAGCGGACACAGATACGCAGTATTTT. It specifies CASSQATLADTDTQYF.

A single count supports this clone. The gene calls are TRBV11-3 and TRBJ1-2; D unclear. Trimming stripped 5 bases from V and 0 bases from J, with 10 bases between. The germline CDR1 and CDR2 sequences are SGHNT and YENEEA. This CDR3 has 14 residues. CDR3 region: CASSLGSANYGYTF. The CDR3 DNA sequence: TGTGCCAGCAGCCTAGGCAGCGCTAACTATGGCTACACCTTC.

This clone was found once. The V gene is TRBV22-1, the J gene TRBJ2-3; the table's D call TRBD1 went unverified against the DNA. TRBV22-1 is classified as a pseudogene. This CDR3 region has 14 residues. CDR3 in amino acids: CATSDPGSTDTQYF. For the CDR3, the DNA is TGTGCCACCAGTGACCCAGGGTCAACCGATACGCAGTATTTT.

The V gene is TRBV5-5, the J gene TRBJ2-3; 9 bases are a match to TRBD2. The CDR3 sequence is 17 residues long. Germline lookup yields CDR1 SGHKS and CDR2 YYEKEE (reference sequence). V shed 2 bases and J 0 bases; nucleotides not matched to a gene: 7. The CDR3 DNA sequence: TGTGCCAGCAGCTTACCCTCGACTAGCGGCAGCACAGATACGCAGTATTTT. Residues: CASSLPSTSGSTDTQYF.

This chain joins TRBV7-6 and TRBJ1-2, with TRBD1 as a possible D gene (6 bases). CDR3 length: 16 amino acids. CDR1 SGHVS and CDR2 FNYEAQ come from the germline V gene. The germline V and J ends were trimmed by 7 bases and 7 bases, with 25 bases remaining between them. DNA of the CDR3: TGTGCCAGCACCAACCTCAGGGGATCGTCCCGGTTTGGCTACACCTTC. This encodes CASTNLRGSSRFGYTF.

This clone was seen a single time. This chain uses TRBV7-6 with TRBJ2-7; D possibly uses TRBD1 or TRBD2 (6 bases each). CDR3 length: 15 amino acids. Looked up from germline, CDR1 is SGHVS and CDR2 is FNYEAQ. V was trimmed by 3 bases and J by 0 bases, leaving 12 bases between them. CDR3 bases: TGTGCCAGCAGCTTGGGGGCCGGGAGCTCCTACGAGCAGTACTTC. As protein: CASSLGAGSSYEQYF.

The chain links TRBV11-3 to TRBJ1-4, with TRBD1 matching over 12 bases. J lost 7 bases, V lost 5 bases, and 2 bases had no gene match. The CDR3 sequence is 14 residues long. Germline CDR1 reads SGHNT; CDR2 reads YENEEA. CDR3 in amino acids: CASSRDRGLEKLFF. In nucleotides, the CDR3 is TGTGCCAGCAGCCGGGACAGGGGGCTTGAAAAACTGTTTTTT.

The genes are TRBV28 and TRBJ1-2, with 8 bases lining up with TRBD1. Germline assignment: CDR1 MDHEN and CDR2 SYDVKM. The CDR3 runs to 14 residues. V was clipped by 1 base and J by 7 bases; unmatched bases: 5. CDR3 DNA: TGTGCCAGCAGTTTATCGAACAGGGGGGGTGGCTACACCTTC. This codes for CASSLSNRGGGYTF.

The J gene is TRBJ2-5, the V gene TRBV7-1; tentative D call: TRBD2 (5 bases). TRBV7-1 is an ORF, and what it does is uncertain. V shed 4 bases and J shed 3 bases, with 9 bases lying between them. The CDR3 runs 13 residues. CDR3 sequence: CASSFPAEETQYF. In DNA, the CDR3 is TGTGCCAGCAGCTTTCCAGCGGAAGAGACCCAGTACTTC.

The CDR3 coding sequence is TGTGCCAGCAAGGACGGAGGGGGCTGGGGCTATGGCTACACCTTC. This gives the protein CASKDGGGWGYGYTF. The V gene is TRBV28, the J gene TRBJ1-2; 7 nucleotides line up with TRBD1. Germline V CDR1 and CDR2: MDHEN, SYDVKM. J gave up 4 bases and V 7 bases, and 12 bases lay outside the gene matches. This CDR3 spans 15 amino acids.

The chain recombines TRBV19 with TRBJ1-2, with a possible D match to TRBD1 (6 bases). The V gene lost 4 bases and the J gene lost 6 bases, with 21 bases spanning the gap. This CDR3 has 16 amino acids. Germline V lookup: CDR1 LNHDA, CDR2 SQIVND (reference sequence). The CDR3 sequence: CASSTYQGLIIDGYTF. DNA of the CDR3: TGTGCCAGTAGTACCTACCAGGGGCTTATCATTGATGGCTACACCTTC. Filled out from reference TRBV19 and TRBJ1-2, the complete variable domain reads DGGITQSPKYLFRKEGQNVTLSCEQNLNHDAMYWYRQDPGQGLRLIYYSQIVNDFQKGDIAEGYSVSREKKESFPLTVTSAQKNPTAFYLCASSTYQGLIIDGYTFGSGTRLTVV.

This chain joins TRBV5-1 and TRBJ2-5; tentatively, D is TRBD2 (6 bases). This CDR3 has 15 residues. Germline V gives CDR1 SGHRS, CDR2 YFSETQ. The V gene lost 2 bases and the J gene lost 2 bases, with 13 bases spanning the gap. CDR3 in amino acids: CASSFLPGRQETQYF. As DNA, the CDR3 is TGCGCCAGCAGCTTTTTGCCAGGGAGGCAAGAGACCCAGTACTTC.

This clone was counted once. The V and J genes are TRBV30 and TRBJ2-7; tentative D call: TRBD1 (6 bases). Trimming removed 1 base from V and 3 bases from J, with 7 bases in between. Germline values: CDR1 GTSNPN, CDR2 SVGIG (reference sequence). The CDR3 runs 12 residues. CDR3 amino acids: CAWSGGGYEQYF. The CDR3 DNA sequence: TGTGCCTGGAGTGGAGGGGGCTACGAGCAGTACTTC.

The chain uses TRBV6-8 and TRBJ2-5; D unresolved. CDR3 size: 13 residues. The V end was cut by 1 base, the J end by 3 bases, with 6 bases between. Germline CDR1 reads MNHGY; CDR2 reads SAAAGT. CDR3 in amino acids: CASSYYREETQYF. Here the CDR3 DNA reads TGTGCCAGCAGTTACTATCGGGAAGAGACCCAGTACTTC.

V and J are TRBV6-8 and TRBJ2-5; no clear D. From germline, CDR1 is MNHGY and CDR2 SAAAGT. This CDR3 comprises 12 residues. V lost 6 bases to trimming and J lost 1 base, with 6 bases between them. CDR3 bases: TGTGCCAGCAGAGCAGGCCAAGAGACCCAGTACTTC. Translation: CASRAGQETQYF.

The J gene is TRBJ1-4, the V gene TRBV5-1; maybe TRBD1 (6 bases). Germline lookup yields CDR1 SGHRS and CDR2 YFSETQ. V was shortened by 0 bases and J by 6 bases, with 18 bases between the two germline ends. The CDR3 contains 17 residues. DNA for the CDR3: TGCGCCAGCAGCTTGGGGGACACCCTTTCAGGTTATGAAAAACTGTTTTTT. Its protein product is CASSLGDTLSGYEKLFF. Full variable domain (outside the CDR3, taken from reference TRBV5-1 and TRBJ1-4): KAGVTQTPRYLIKTRGQQVTLSCSPISGHRSVSWYQQTPGQGLQFLFEYFSETQRNKGNFPGRFSGRQFSNSRSEMNVSTLELGDSALYLCASSLGDTLSGYEKLFFGSGTQLSVL.

V is TRBV6-8 and J is TRBJ2-7; 7 nucleotides align to TRBD2. The ends lost 8 bases at V and 6 bases at J; junction bases unmatched: 13. The germline V gene has CDR1 MNHGY and CDR2 SAAAGT. The CDR3 loop spans 14 amino acids. The CDR3, as DNA: TGTGCCAGCCTGGTCGCTAGCGGTGCCTCCGAGCAGTACTTC. It yields the protein CASLVASGASEQYF.

The J gene is TRBJ2-7, the V gene TRBV1; the table calls TRBD2, which could not be checked here. TRBV1 is a listed pseudogene. The length of the CDR3 is 15 residues. CDR3 residues: CASSQDGEGTGEQYF. The CDR3 DNA sequence: TGCGCCAGTAGCCAAGACGGCGAGGGAACGGGGGAGCAGTACTTC.

The chain couples TRBV7-8 to TRBJ1-1; D uncertain. The CDR3 spans 13 residues. V lost 7 bases and J lost 0, with 9 bases in between. Germline V gene sequence: CDR1 SGHVS, CDR2 FQNEAQ. The CDR3 loop is CASTRSLNTEAFF. CDR3 nucleotide sequence: TGTGCCAGCACCCGTTCTTTGAACACTGAAGCTTTCTTT.

The chain is built from TRBV30 and TRBJ1-4, with D maybe TRBD1 (6 bases). The CDR3 contains 14 residues. The ends were cut back, 1 base at V and 7 bases at J, with 13 bases in the middle. The germline V gene encodes CDR1 GTSNPN and CDR2 SVGIG (reference sequence). The CDR3 loop reads CAWSDYRVGEKLFF. CDR3 nucleotide sequence: TGTGCCTGGAGTGACTACAGGGTCGGTGAAAAACTGTTTTTT.